These T cell receptor beta chains were read from a single sample in a study of vaccination effects on CD4 cells after COVID-19. Sequencing was performed with immunoSEQ multiplex PCR; in TCRdb, only in-frame clones are kept and a portion is missing. In the table there are about 48,000 clones, about 67% of which are singletons. These receptors have no known antigen. Source: CD4+ T cells from PBMCs cultured without peptide, taken before COVID-19 vaccination. Every receptor here comes from a human donor who received a COVID-19 vaccine. CDR3s leave out the opening cysteine and the closing phenylalanine or tryptophan.

v_call cdr3_aa
TRBV7-9 ASSGGTYEQF
TRBV25-1 ASSVAGGRVYEQY
TRBV30 AWIRDRGQVDTQY
TRBV18 ASSLAGNSYEQY
TRBV7-2 ASSLGSPTDTQY
TRBV5-5 ASSLNPRPNTEAF
TRBV3-1/TRBV3-2 ASSQLFGDTQY
TRBV6-5 ASSPSLYEQY
TRBV18 ASSPATGGHGYT
TRBV9 ASSVGTSGVGTQY
TRBV5-4 ASSADGRGAF
TRBV4-1 ASSQEGGAPYGYT
TRBV28 ASSLLTSQETQY
TRBV2 ASSGAENNYGYT
TRBV25-1 ASSESGGAYSPLH
TRBV9 ASSVGDSSYEQY
TRBV19 ASSVGQGGLF
TRBV24-1 ATSDPTGGDTEAF
TRBV25-1 ASRGAGSYEQY
TRBV5-4 ASSLAQGLNTEAF
TRBV5-6 ASSLRRRGTEAF
TRBV11-2 ASSFGTSSPHEQF
TRBV30 AWSLATGFTEAF
TRBV4-2 ASSQDWSKVQPQH
TRBV5-1 ASSSGLAGGRDTQY
TRBV19 ASSPDPGHYNEQF
TRBV28 ASSLWSSPLH
TRBV10-3 AISDEGVYNYGYT
TRBV12-3/TRBV12-4 ASSLEETQY
TRBV5-4 ASSYQGPSRDAF
TRBV28 ASNRSGFSNQPQH
TRBV6-5 ASSPGRLYNQPQH
TRBV5-4 ASSGGGLAGYEQY
TRBV5-1 ASSPSELYNEQF
TRBV7-2 ASSFEMGEQY
TRBV6-6 ASSYRGETDTQY
TRBV7-9 ASRVRRQTFHNQPQH
TRBV19 ASRGDRANTGELF
TRBV3-1/TRBV3-2 ASSRRTGPLNTEAF